This T cell receptor beta chain was recovered during a study of blood T cell repertoires in COVID-19. This CDR3 has 18 amino acids. From germline, CDR1 is LNHDA and CDR2 SQIVND (reference sequence). V gave up 0 bases and J gave up 0 bases, with 15 bases separating them. Authors' methods: The authors estimated nucleated cell counts from reference gene primer amplification. Profiled with immunoSEQ multiplex PCR; TCRdb holds only in-frame clones, not every one. The DNA gave D and trimming, while V, J and clone size come from that table. The sample yields 40,000 to 45,000 clones, around 70% seen once. The sequence was collected from an elderly man with acute or convalescent COVID-19. J is TRBJ2-1 and V is TRBV19, with D maybe TRBD1 (6 bases). Sample: peripheral blood. CDR3 bases: TGTGCCAGTAGTATAGATCAGCCAGGGGTCGCCTCCTACAATGAGCAGTTCTTC. Translating gives CASSIDQPGVASYNEQFF.